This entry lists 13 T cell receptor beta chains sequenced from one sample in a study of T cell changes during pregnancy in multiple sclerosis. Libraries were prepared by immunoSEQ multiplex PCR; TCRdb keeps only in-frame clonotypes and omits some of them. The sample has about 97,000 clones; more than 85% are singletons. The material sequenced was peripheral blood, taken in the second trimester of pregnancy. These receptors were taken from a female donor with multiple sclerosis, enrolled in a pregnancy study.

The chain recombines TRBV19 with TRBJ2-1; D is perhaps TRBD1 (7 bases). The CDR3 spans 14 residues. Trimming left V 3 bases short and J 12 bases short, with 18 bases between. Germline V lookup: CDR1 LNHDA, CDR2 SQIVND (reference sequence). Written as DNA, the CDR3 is TGTGCCAGTAGTATCGCTTCAGGGGGACTGGGGCAGTTCTTC. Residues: CASSIASGGLGQFF.

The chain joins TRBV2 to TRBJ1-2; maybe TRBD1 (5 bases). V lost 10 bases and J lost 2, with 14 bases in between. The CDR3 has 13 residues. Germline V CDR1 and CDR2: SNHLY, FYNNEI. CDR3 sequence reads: CAIQGNVNYGYTF. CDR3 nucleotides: TGTGCCATTCAGGGAAATGTAAACTATGGCTACACCTTC.

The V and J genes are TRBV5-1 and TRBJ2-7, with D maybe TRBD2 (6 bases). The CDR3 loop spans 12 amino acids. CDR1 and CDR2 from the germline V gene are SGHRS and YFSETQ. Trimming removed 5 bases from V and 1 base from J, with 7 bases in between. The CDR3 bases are TGCGCCAGCAGTCGGGAGTCCTACGAGCAGTACTTC. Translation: CASSRESYEQYF. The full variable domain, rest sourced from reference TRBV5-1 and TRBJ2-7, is KAGVTQTPRYLIKTRGQQVTLSCSPISGHRSVSWYQQTPGQGLQFLFEYFSETQRNKGNFPGRFSGRQFSNSRSEMNVSTLELGDSALYLCASSRESYEQYFGPGTRLTVT.

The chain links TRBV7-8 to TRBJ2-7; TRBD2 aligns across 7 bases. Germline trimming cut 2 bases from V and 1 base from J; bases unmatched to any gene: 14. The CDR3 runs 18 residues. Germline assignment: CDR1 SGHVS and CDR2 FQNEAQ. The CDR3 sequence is CASSLPLGEGQLSYEQYF. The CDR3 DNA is TGTGCCAGCAGCTTACCTTTGGGGGAGGGGCAATTATCCTACGAGCAGTACTTC.

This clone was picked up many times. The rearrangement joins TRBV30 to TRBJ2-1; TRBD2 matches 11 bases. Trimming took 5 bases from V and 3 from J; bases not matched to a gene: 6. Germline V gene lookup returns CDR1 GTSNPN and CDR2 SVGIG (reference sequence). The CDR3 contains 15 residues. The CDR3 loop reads CAWQTGTSGYNEQFF. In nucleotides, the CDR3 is TGTGCCTGGCAAACCGGGACTAGCGGCTACAATGAGCAGTTCTTC. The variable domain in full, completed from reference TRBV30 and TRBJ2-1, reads SQTIHQWPATLVQPVGSPLSLECTVEGTSNPNLYWYRQAAGRGLQLLFYSVGIGQISSEVPQNLSASRPQDRQFILSSKKLLLSDSGFYLCAWQTGTSGYNEQFFGPGTRLTVL.

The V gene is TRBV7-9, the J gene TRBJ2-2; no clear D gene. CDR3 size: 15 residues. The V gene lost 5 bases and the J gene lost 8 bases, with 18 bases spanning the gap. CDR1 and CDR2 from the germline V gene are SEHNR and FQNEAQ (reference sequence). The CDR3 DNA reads TGTGCCAGCAGCCTATCCAGTAGTCGGGTGGGGGAGCTGTTTTTT. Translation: CASSLSSSRVGELFF.

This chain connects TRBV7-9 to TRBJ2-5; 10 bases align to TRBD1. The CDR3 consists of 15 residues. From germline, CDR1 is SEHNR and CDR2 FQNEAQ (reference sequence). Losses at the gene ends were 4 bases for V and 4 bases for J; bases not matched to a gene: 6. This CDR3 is CASSSKDRGGETQYF. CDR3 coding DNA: TGTGCCAGCAGCTCCAAGGACAGGGGGGGAGAGACCCAGTACTTC.

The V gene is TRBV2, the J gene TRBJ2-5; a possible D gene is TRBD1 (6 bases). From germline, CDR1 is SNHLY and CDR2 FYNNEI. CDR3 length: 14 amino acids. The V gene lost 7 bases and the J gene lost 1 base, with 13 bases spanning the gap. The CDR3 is CASTLQGIQETQYF. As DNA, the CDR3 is TGTGCCAGCACACTTCAGGGGATCCAAGAGACCCAGTACTTC.

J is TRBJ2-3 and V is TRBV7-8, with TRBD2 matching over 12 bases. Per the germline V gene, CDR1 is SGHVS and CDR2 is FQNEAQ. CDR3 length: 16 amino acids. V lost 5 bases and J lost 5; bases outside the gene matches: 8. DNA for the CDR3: TGTGCCAGCAGCAGGGGGACTAGCGGGCCTTTAGATACGCAGTATTTT. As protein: CASSRGTSGPLDTQYF.

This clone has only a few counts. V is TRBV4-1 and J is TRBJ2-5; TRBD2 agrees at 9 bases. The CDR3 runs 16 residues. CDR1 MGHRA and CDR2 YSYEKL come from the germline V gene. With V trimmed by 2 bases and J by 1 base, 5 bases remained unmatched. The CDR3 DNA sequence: TGCGCCAGCAGCCAACCTGGACTAGCGAGCCAAGAGACCCAGTACTTC. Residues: CASSQPGLASQETQYF.

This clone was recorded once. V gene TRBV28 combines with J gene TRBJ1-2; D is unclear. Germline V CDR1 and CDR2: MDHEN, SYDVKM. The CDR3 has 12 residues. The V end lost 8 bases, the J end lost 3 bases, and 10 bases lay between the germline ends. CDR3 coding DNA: TGTGCCAGCTCCCCCCCGGACTATGGCTACACCTTC. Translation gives CASSPPDYGYTF.

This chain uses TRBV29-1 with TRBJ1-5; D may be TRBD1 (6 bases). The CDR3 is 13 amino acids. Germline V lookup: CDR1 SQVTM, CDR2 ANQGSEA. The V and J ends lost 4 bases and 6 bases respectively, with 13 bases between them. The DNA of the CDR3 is TGCAGCGTTGGGGGGGGGCCCGGTCAGCCCCAGCATTTT. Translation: CSVGGGPGQPQHF.

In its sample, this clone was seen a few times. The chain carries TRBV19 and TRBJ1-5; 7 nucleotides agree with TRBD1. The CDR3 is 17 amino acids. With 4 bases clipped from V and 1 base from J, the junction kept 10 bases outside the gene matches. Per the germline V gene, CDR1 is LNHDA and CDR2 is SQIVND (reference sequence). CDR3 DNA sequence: TGTGCCAGTAGTACCCACTCGACAGGGAGGAGCAATCAGCCCCAGCATTTT. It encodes CASSTHSTGRSNQPQHF.